The present entry profiles one T cell receptor beta chain with its context. As yet, its antigen is unknown. The germline gives CDR1 MNHEY, CDR2 SMNVEV (reference sequence). There are 15 residues in the CDR3. During cDNA synthesis, UMIs that each contained a 6-nucleotide sample barcode were added by means of template switching. TCRdb reprocessed the 5' RACE reads, with one entry per CDR3 protein and no DNA. This repertoire includes 150,000 to 200,000 distinct CDR3 sequences. This entry comes from a study of monozygotic twins with inflammatory bowel disease. Study-wide findings and caveats: Sharing of clonotypes with others was lower in IBD patients than in healthy twins, and this was especially so with disease activity.

The origin of this receptor is a human donor with ulcerative colitis or Crohn's disease, or a healthy co-twin of an affected twin (not recorded which). V and J are TRBV27 and TRBJ2-7; the D gene TCRdb calls, TRBD2, cannot be checked with no DNA. Input material: blood. CDR3 amino acids: CASSLSSGRPGEQYF.